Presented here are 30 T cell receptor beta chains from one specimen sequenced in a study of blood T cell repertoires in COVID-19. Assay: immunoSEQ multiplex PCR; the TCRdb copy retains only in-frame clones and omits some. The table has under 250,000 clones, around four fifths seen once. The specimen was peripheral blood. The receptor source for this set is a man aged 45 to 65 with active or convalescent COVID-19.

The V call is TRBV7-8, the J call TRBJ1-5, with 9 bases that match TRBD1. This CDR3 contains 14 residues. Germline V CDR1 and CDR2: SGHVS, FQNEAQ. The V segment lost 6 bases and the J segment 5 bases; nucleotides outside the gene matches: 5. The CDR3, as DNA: TGTGCCAGCAGTTTGGACAGGGGTTATCAGCCCCAGCATTTT. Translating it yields CASSLDRGYQPQHF.

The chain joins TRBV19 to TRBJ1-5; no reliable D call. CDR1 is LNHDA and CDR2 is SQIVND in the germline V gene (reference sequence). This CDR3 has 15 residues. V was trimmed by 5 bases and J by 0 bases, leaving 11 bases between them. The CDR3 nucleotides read TGTGCCAGTAGTTGGTCGAGATATAGCAATCAGCCCCAGCATTTT. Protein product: CASSWSRYSNQPQHF.

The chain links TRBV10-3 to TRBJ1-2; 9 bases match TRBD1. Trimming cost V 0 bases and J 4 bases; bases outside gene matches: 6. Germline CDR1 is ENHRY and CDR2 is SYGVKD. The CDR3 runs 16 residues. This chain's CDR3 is CAISESGQGRLYGYTF. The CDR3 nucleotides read TGTGCCATCAGTGAGTCGGGACAGGGCCGACTCTATGGCTACACCTTC.

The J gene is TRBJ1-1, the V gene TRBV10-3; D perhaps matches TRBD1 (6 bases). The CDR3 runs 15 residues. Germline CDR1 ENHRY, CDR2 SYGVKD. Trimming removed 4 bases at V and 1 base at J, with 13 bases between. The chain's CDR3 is CAISGVQGPNTEAFF. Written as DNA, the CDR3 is TGTGCCATCAGTGGAGTTCAGGGGCCGAACACTGAAGCTTTCTTT.

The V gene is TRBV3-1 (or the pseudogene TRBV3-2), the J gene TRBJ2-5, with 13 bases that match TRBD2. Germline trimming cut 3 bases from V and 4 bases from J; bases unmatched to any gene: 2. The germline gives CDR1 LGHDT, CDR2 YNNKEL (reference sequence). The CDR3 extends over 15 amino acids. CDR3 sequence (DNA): TGTGCCAGCAGCCAGCGACTAGCGGGAGGAGAGACCCAGTACTTC. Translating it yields CASSQRLAGGETQYF.

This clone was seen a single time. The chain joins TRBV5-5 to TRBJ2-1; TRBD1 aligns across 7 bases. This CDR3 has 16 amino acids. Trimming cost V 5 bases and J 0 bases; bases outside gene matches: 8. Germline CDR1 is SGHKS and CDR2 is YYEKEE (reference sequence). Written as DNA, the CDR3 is TGTGCCAGCAGGAGGACCGGGACAGTCTCCTACAATGAGCAGTTCTTC. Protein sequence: CASRRTGTVSYNEQFF.

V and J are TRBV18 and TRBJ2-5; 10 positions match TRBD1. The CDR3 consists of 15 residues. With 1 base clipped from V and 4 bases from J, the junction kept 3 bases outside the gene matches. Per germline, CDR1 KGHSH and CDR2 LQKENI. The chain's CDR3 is CASSPLWTGGETQYF. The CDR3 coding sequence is TGTGCCAGCTCACCACTTTGGACAGGGGGAGAGACCCAGTACTTC.

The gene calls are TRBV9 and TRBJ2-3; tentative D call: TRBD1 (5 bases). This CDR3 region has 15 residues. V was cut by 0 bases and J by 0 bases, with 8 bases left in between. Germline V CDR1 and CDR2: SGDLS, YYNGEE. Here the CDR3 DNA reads TGTGCCAGCAGCGTAGGACAGCCTAGCACAGATACGCAGTATTTT. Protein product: CASSVGQPSTDTQYF.

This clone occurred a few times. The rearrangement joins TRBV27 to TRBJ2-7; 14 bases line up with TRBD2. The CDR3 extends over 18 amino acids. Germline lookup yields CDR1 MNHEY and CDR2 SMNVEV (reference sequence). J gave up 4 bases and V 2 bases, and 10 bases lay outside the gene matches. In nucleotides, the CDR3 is TGTGCCAGCAGTTTAAGATCGGGACTAGCGGGAGAAAGATACGAGCAGTACTTC. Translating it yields CASSLRSGLAGERYEQYF.

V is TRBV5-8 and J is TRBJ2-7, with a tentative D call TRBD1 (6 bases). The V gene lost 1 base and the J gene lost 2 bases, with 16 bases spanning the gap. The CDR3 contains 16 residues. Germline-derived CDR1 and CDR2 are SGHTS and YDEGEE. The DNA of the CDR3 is TGTGCCAGCAGCTTGAAAGGGGGACACAGAGCCTACGAGCAGTACTTC. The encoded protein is CASSLKGGHRAYEQYF.

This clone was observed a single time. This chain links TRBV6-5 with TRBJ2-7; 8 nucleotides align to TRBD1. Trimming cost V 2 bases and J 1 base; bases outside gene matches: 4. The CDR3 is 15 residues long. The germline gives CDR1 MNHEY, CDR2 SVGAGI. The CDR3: CASSYSRDRSYEQYF. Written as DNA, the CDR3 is TGTGCCAGCAGTTACAGCCGGGACAGGTCCTACGAGCAGTACTTC.

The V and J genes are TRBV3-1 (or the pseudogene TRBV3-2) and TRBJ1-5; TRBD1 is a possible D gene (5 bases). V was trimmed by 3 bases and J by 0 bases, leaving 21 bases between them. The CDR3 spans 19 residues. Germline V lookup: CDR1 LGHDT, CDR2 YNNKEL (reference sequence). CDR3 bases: TGTGCCAGCAGCCAGCTCGCGGGACCGGGCTTGAGTAGCAATCAGCCCCAGCATTTT. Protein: CASSQLAGPGLSSNQPQHF.

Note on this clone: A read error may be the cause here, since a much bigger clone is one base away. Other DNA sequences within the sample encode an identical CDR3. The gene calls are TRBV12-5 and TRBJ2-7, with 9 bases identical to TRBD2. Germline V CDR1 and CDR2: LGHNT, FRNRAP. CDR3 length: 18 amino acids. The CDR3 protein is CACGGGSSGVRDPYEQYF. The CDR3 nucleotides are TGTGCTTGTGGTGGGGGGTCTAGCGGGGTCCGAGACCCCTACGAGCAGTACTTC.

CDR3 amino acids: CSAPSYEQFF. The CDR3, as DNA: TGCAGTGCTCCCTCGTATGAGCAGTTCTTC. The chain links TRBV20-1 to TRBJ2-1; D is uncertain. Germline CDR1 reads DFQATT; CDR2 reads SNEGSKA (reference sequence). CDR3 size: 10 residues. The ends were cut back, 5 bases at V and 8 bases at J, with 7 bases in the middle.

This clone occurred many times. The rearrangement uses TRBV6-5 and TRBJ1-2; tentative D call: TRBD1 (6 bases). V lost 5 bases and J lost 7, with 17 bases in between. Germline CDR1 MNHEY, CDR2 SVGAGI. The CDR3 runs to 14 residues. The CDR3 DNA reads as TGTGCCAGCAGTCGCCGACAGGACCTGGGTGGCTACACCTTC. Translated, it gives CASSRRQDLGGYTF.

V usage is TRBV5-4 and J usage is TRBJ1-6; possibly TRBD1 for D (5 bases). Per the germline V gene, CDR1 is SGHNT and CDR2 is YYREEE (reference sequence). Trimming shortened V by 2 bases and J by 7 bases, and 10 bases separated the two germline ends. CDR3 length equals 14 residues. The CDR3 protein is CASSLDRQNSPLHF. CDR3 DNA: TGTGCCAGCAGCTTAGACAGACAAAATTCACCCCTCCACTTT.

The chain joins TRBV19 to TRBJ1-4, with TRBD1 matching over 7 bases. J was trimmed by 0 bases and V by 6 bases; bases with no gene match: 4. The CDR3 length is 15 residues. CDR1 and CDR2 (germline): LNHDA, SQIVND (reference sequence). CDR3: CASRGDSATNEKLFF. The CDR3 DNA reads TGTGCCAGTAGGGGGGACAGTGCAACTAATGAAAAACTGTTTTTT. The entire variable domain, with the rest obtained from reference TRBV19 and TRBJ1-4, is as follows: DGGITQSPKYLFRKEGQNVTLSCEQNLNHDAMYWYRQDPGQGLRLIYYSQIVNDFQKGDIAEGYSVSREKKESFPLTVTSAQKNPTAFYLCASRGDSATNEKLFFGSGTQLSVL.

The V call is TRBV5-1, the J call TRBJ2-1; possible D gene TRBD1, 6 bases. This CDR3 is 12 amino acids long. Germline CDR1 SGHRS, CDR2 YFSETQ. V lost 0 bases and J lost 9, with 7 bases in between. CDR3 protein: CASSLEGGEQFF. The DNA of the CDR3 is TGCGCCAGCAGCTTGGAAGGGGGTGAGCAGTTCTTC. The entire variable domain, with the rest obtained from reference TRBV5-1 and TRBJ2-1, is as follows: KAGVTQTPRYLIKTRGQQVTLSCSPISGHRSVSWYQQTPGQGLQFLFEYFSETQRNKGNFPGRFSGRQFSNSRSEMNVSTLELGDSALYLCASSLEGGEQFFGPGTRLTVL.

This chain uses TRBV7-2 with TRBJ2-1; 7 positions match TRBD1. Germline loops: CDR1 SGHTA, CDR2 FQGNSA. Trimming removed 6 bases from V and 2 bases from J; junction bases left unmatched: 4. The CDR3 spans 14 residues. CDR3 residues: CASRPTGAYNEQFF. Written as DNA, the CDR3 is TGTGCCAGCAGACCTACAGGGGCCTACAATGAGCAGTTCTTC.

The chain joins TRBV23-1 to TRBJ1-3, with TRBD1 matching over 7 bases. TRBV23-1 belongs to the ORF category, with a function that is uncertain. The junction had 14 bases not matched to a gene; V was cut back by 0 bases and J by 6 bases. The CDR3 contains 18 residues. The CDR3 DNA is TGCGCCAGCAGTCAATCTCCCGACAGGGTTTCGTGGGAAAACACCATATATTTT. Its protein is CASSQSPDRVSWENTIYF.

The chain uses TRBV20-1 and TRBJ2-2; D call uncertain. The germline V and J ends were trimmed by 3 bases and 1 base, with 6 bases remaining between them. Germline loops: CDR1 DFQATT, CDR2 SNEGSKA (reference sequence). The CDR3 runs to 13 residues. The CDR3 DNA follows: TGCAGTGCTAGTATCAGGAACACCGGGGAGCTGTTTTTT. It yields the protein CSASIRNTGELFF.

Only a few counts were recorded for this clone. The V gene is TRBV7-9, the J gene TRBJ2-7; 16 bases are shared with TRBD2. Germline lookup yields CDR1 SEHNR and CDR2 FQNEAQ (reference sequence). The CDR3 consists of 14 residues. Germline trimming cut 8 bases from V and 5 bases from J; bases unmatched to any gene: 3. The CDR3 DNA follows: TGTGCCAGCGGTGGGACTAGCGGGAGGGACGAGCAGTACTTC. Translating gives CASGGTSGRDEQYF.

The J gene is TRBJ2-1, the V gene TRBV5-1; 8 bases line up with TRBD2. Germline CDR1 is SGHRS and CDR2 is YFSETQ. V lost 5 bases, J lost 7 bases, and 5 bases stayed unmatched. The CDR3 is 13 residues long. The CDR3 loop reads CASRAGTSNEQFF. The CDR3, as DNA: TGCGCCAGCAGGGCCGGGACTAGTAATGAGCAGTTCTTC.

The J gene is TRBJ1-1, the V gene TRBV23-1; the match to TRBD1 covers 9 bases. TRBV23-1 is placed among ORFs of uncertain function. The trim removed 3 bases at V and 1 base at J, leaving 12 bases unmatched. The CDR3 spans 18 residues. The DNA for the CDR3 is TGCGCCAGCAGTCACCCCTCCCACAGGGGGCCGCGGAACACTGAAGCTTTCTTT. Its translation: CASSHPSHRGPRNTEAFF.

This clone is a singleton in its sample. The CDR3 is CASTGQGGGYEQYF. The CDR3 DNA sequence: TGTGCCAGCACGGGACAGGGCGGGGGTTACGAGCAGTACTTC. The chain uses TRBV18 and TRBJ2-7; the match to TRBD1 covers 9 bases. CDR1 and CDR2 (germline): KGHSH, LQKENI. The CDR3 length is 14 residues. With V trimmed by 8 bases and J by 4 bases, 9 bases remained unmatched.

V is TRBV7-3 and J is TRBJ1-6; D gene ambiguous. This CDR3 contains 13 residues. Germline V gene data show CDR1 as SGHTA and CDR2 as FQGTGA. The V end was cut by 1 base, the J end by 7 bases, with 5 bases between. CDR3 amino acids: CASSLILNSPLHF. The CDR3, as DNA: TGTGCCAGCAGCTTAATATTGAATTCACCCCTCCACTTT. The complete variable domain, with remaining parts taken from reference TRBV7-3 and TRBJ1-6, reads GAGVSQTPSNKVTEKGKYVELRCDPISGHTALYWYRQSLGQGPEFLIYFQGTGAADDSGLPNDRFFAVRPEGSVSTLKIQRTERGDSAVYLCASSLILNSPLHFGNGTRLTVT.

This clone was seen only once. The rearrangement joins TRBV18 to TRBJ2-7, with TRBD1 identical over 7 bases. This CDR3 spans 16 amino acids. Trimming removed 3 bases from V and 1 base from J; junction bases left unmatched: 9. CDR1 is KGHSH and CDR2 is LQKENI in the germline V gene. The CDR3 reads CASSPDSGTASYEQYF. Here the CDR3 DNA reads TGTGCCAGCTCACCTGATTCGGGGACAGCATCCTACGAGCAGTACTTC.

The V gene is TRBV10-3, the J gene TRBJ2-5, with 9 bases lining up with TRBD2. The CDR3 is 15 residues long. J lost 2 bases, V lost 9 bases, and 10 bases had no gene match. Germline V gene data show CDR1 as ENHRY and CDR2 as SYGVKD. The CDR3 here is CAIGRASGEQETQYF. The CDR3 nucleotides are TGTGCCATAGGAAGGGCTAGCGGGGAGCAAGAGACCCAGTACTTC.

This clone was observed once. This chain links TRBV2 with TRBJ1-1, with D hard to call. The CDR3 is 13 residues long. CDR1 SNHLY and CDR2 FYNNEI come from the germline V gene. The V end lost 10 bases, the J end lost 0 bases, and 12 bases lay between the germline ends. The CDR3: CAINWRMNTEAFF. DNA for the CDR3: TGTGCCATAAACTGGCGGATGAACACTGAAGCTTTCTTT. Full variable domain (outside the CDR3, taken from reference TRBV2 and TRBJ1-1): EPEVTQTPSHQVTQMGQEVILRCVPISNHLYFYWYRQILGQKVEFLVSFYNNEISEKSEIFDDQFSVERPDGSNFTLKIRSTKLEDSAMYFCAINWRMNTEAFFGQGTRLTVV.

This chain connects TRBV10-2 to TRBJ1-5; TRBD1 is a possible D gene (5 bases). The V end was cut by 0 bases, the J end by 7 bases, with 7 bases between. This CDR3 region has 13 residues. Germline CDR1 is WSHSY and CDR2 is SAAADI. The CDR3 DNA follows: TGCGCCAGCAGTGAGTCGCAGGGACAGCCCCAGCATTTT. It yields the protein CASSESQGQPQHF.